The present TCR beta chain was sequenced within a study of blood T cells in healthy people across ages. A second PCR of about 7 to 12 cycles used a sample-barcoded 5' primer and a J-beta primer mix. With 12 random nucleotides, a template-switch adaptor tagged each individual cDNA molecule. TCRdb re-called the 5' RACE reads with MiXCR, one entry per CDR3 protein. This sample has 1.5 million to 2 million distinct CDR3 sequences, with about 28% found just once. Investigators took 9.5 to 10 milliliters of peripheral blood from every donor. The CDR3 consists of 15 residues. The V gene lost 3 bases and the J gene lost 2 bases, with 14 bases spanning the gap. CDR1 is MGHRA and CDR2 is YSYEKL in the germline V gene. A few counts support this clonotype.

Material: blood. The chain recombines TRBV4-1 with TRBJ2-7; D gene uncertain. The sequence was collected from a woman in her twenties or thirties in good health. For the CDR3, the DNA is TGCGCCAGCAGCCAGTGCCAAGTAGGCCCCTACGAGCAGTACTTC. This encodes CASSQCQVGPYEQYF.